The 18 T cell receptor beta chains listed next were all sequenced from one sample in a study of blood T cell repertoires in COVID-19 (dated by TCRdb to between 2020 and 2021). To prepare the library, the immunoSEQ multiplex PCR assay was applied. The source is immuneACCESS, and TCRdb retained only in-frame sequences with V and J called. Part of the clones is not carried over; for the studies checked, unresolved V genes explain less than half of this, and the remainder is unexplained. Counted in this sample were about 54,000 clones; over 75% of them appeared once. The ten largest clones add up to around 28% of the sample. Sequenced material: peripheral blood. The receptors come from a human donor in a cohort sampled during active COVID-19.

The chain is built from TRBV4-2 and TRBJ1-5; 7 positions agree with TRBD1. With 4 bases clipped from V and 6 bases from J, the junction kept 9 bases outside the gene matches. The CDR3 has 15 residues. Germline assignment: CDR1 LGHNA and CDR2 YNFKEQ. The CDR3 DNA follows: TGTGCCAGCAGCCCGAGGGGGACAGTGGGTCAGCCCCAGCATTTT. Its protein product is CASSPRGTVGQPQHF.

J is TRBJ2-1 and V is TRBV21-1; the DNA was not compared with TRBD1, the D call given in the table. TRBV21-1 constitutes a pseudogene. This CDR3 has 15 amino acids. The CDR3 coding sequence is TGTGCCAGCATATCCGGGACAATAAATCACAATGAGCAGTTCTTC. This codes for CASISGTINHNEQFF.

This rearrangement joins TRBV19 to TRBJ2-7; 8 bases align to TRBD1. V lost 6 bases to trimming and J lost 5 bases; unmatched junction nucleotides: 9. CDR1 is LNHDA, CDR2 SQIVND, per germline (reference sequence). This CDR3 contains 14 residues. The CDR3 DNA reads TGTGCCAGTAGCCTAAGCAGGGGGCAAGACGAGCAGTACTTC. Translation gives CASSLSRGQDEQYF.

The rearrangement links TRBV10-2 to TRBJ2-7; TRBD1 might be the D (6 bases). This CDR3 has 13 amino acids. Trimming removed 6 bases from V and 7 bases from J, with 16 bases in between. Germline V gene sequence: CDR1 WSHSY, CDR2 SAAADI. The CDR3 loop is CASRDSSSGEQYF. CDR3 DNA sequence: TGCGCCAGCAGGGACAGCTCGTCGGGGGAGCAGTACTTC.

The chain couples TRBV3-1 (or the pseudogene TRBV3-2) to TRBJ1-1; no reliable D call. Between the trimmed V and J ends, which lost 4 bases and 6 bases, there was a span of 21 bases. Germline V gene data show CDR1 as LGHDT and CDR2 as YNNKEL (reference sequence). This CDR3 region has 16 residues. This CDR3 reads CASSPLVTLGPSEAFF. The CDR3 DNA reads as TGTGCCAGCAGCCCACTGGTGACGCTAGGCCCATCTGAAGCTTTCTTT.

V is TRBV5-6 and J is TRBJ1-6, with D possibly being TRBD1 (6 bases). Germline V lookup: CDR1 SGHDT, CDR2 YYEEEE. V dropped 4 bases and J dropped 0 bases, with 14 bases sitting between them. The CDR3 has 17 amino acids. The CDR3 bases are TGTGCCAGCAGCCACCGACAGGAAAGCTCCTATAATTCACCCCTCCACTTT. This translates into CASSHRQESSYNSPLHF. Full variable domain (remainder filled in from reference TRBV5-6 and TRBJ1-6): DAGVTQSPTHLIKTRGQQVTLRCSPKSGHDTVSWYQQALGQGPQFIFQYYEEEERQRGNFPDRFSGHQFPNYSSELNVNALLLGDSALYLCASSHRQESSYNSPLHFGNGTRLTVT.

The chain uses TRBV4-2 and TRBJ2-7, with 9 bases identical to TRBD2. V lost 0 bases to trimming and J lost 3 bases; unmatched junction nucleotides: 3. In germline, CDR1 is LGHNA, CDR2 YNFKEQ. The CDR3 has 15 amino acids. CDR3 in DNA: TGTGCCAGCAGCCAAGAGCGGGGGGGCAGCTACGAGCAGTACTTC. As protein: CASSQERGGSYEQYF.

In its sample, this clone was seen once. The chain has TRBV7-9 and TRBJ2-3, with TRBD2 matching 7 bases. The CDR3 covers 16 residues. Germline V gene data show CDR1 as SEHNR and CDR2 as FQNEAQ (reference sequence). V trimming: 5 bases; J trimming: 2 bases; junction bases outside the gene matches: 10. The CDR3: CASSRSGTNPTDTQYF. The CDR3 region has the DNA TGTGCCAGCAGCCGCTCTGGGACTAACCCCACAGATACGCAGTATTTT.

Here the CDR3 DNA reads TGTGCCAGCAGCCGATCCGGGGGGCCGGATTACAATGAGCAGTTCTTC. Translating it yields CASSRSGGPDYNEQFF. This chain uses TRBV14 with TRBJ2-1; maybe TRBD2 (7 bases). Trimming stripped 4 bases from V and 4 bases from J, with 17 bases between. Per germline, CDR1 SGHDN and CDR2 FVKESK. The CDR3 runs to 16 residues. Full variable domain (remainder filled in from reference TRBV14 and TRBJ2-1): EAGVTQFPSHSVIEKGQTVTLRCDPISGHDNLYWYRRVMGKEIKFLLHFVKESKQDESGMPNNRFLAERTGGTYSTLKVQPAELEDSGVYFCASSRSGGPDYNEQFFGPGTRLTVL.

CDR3: CSVEERGGNTIYF. In nucleotides, the CDR3 is TGCAGCGTTGAAGAACGGGGGGGAAACACCATATATTTT. The J gene is TRBJ1-3, the V gene TRBV29-1; D is perhaps TRBD1 (5 bases). With 0 bases removed from V and 4 bases from J, the gap between germline ends came to 7 bases. Germline lookup yields CDR1 SQVTM and CDR2 ANQGSEA. This CDR3 contains 13 residues.

The chain links TRBV5-1 to TRBJ2-7, with TRBD2 matching over 7 bases. The CDR3 has 15 amino acids. V lost 7 bases and J lost 0; bases outside the gene matches: 10. Germline-derived CDR1 and CDR2 are SGHRS and YFSETQ. CDR3 loop: CASRLETSYSYEQYF. The CDR3 DNA reads TGCGCCAGCCGTCTTGAGACTAGCTACTCCTACGAGCAGTACTTC.

The V call is TRBV19, the J call TRBJ1-1; D is unresolved. The V end lost 6 bases, the J end lost 9 bases, and 23 bases lay between the germline ends. The CDR3 spans 15 residues. CDR1 is LNHDA and CDR2 is SQIVND in the germline V gene (reference sequence). DNA of the CDR3: TGTGCCAGTAGACCCCGCCCAGGAATTGACGGGAAAGCTTTCTTT. Its protein product is CASRPRPGIDGKAFF.

CDR3: CASSLLAGGEQYF. As DNA, the CDR3 is TGTGCCAGCAGCTTACTAGCGGGAGGCGAGCAGTACTTC. The rearrangement uses TRBV3-1 (or the pseudogene TRBV3-2) and TRBJ2-7; 12 bases are a match to TRBD2. The germline CDR1 and CDR2 sequences are LGHDT and YNNKEL (reference sequence). Trimming removed 5 bases from V and 6 bases from J; junction bases left unmatched: 2. There are 13 residues in the CDR3.

The chain has TRBV19 and TRBJ2-7; TRBD1 matches 7 bases. The V and J ends lost 4 bases and 0 bases, in that order; junction bases with no gene match: 6. Germline V gene sequence: CDR1 LNHDA, CDR2 SQIVND (reference sequence). This CDR3 is 15 amino acids long. This CDR3 is CASSRGGSYSYEQYF. CDR3 nucleotides: TGTGCCAGTAGTAGAGGGGGCTCATACTCCTACGAGCAGTACTTC.

The V and J genes are TRBV5-1 and TRBJ2-5; 7 bases map to TRBD2. CDR3 length: 14 amino acids. Germline V gene data show CDR1 as SGHRS and CDR2 as YFSETQ. J was trimmed by 4 bases and V by 0 bases; bases with no gene match: 3. CDR3 residues: CASSLAWEGETQYF. CDR3 nucleotides: TGCGCCAGCAGCTTGGCCTGGGAGGGAGAGACCCAGTACTTC.

The chain carries TRBV6-1 and TRBJ2-7; possible D gene TRBD1, 6 bases. Germline assignment: CDR1 MNHNS and CDR2 SASEGT. This CDR3 contains 15 residues. With 2 bases removed from V and 1 base from J, the gap between germline ends came to 12 bases. The CDR3 region has the DNA TGTGCCAGCAGTGAACAGGGGCCCTCATCCTACGAGCAGTACTTC. Protein product: CASSEQGPSSYEQYF.

This chain uses TRBV10-2 with TRBJ2-7; possible D gene TRBD2, 6 bases. CDR1 and CDR2 from the germline V gene are WSHSY and SAAADI. Trimming shortened V by 4 bases and J by 3 bases, and 10 bases separated the two germline ends. This CDR3 spans 13 amino acids. DNA of the CDR3: TGCGCCAGCAGTGCCGGGAGTAACTACGAGCAGTACTTC. Translating gives CASSAGSNYEQYF.

The chain combines TRBV2 with TRBJ1-6; D possibly corresponds to TRBD1 (5 bases). The germline V gene has CDR1 SNHLY and CDR2 FYNNEI. The CDR3 spans 15 residues. The V end was cut by 1 base, the J end by 7 bases, with 11 bases between. The CDR3 spells CASSEEQANNSPLHF. CDR3 bases: TGTGCCAGCAGTGAAGAACAGGCTAACAATTCACCCCTCCACTTT.